Following are 30 T cell receptor beta chains from one sample sequenced in a study of cytomegalovirus exposure and HLA in healthy donors. PCR employed 60 Vbeta and 13 Jbeta primers. The protocol was immunoSEQ multiplex PCR, while the TCRdb copy is restricted to in-frame clones and leaves out a portion. In the table there are fewer than 200,000 clones, roughly 84% of which are singletons. The sequencing input was PBMCs. The receptors were sampled from a male donor in good health and CMV-seronegative.

In this sample, this clone turned up once. The V and J genes are TRBV7-6 and TRBJ2-2; tentatively, D is TRBD1 (6 bases). The V end lost 5 bases, the J end lost 0 bases, and 13 bases lay between the germline ends. The CDR3 contains 16 residues. The germline V gene has CDR1 SGHVS and CDR2 FNYEAQ. The CDR3 protein is CASSPTGTPNTGELFF. The CDR3 bases are TGTGCCAGCAGCCCCACCGGGACACCGAACACCGGGGAGCTGTTTTTT.

The table lists this clone with a count of one. The rearrangement joins TRBV11-2 to TRBJ1-5; a weak D match, TRBD1 (5 bases). CDR3 length: 12 amino acids. The V gene lost 5 bases and the J gene lost 11 bases, with 13 bases spanning the gap. Germline V gene data show CDR1 as SGHAT and CDR2 as FQNNGV. The CDR3: CASSPTGGAQHF. The CDR3, as DNA: TGTGCCAGCAGCCCGACGGGGGGAGCCCAGCATTTT.

CDR3 residues: CASTTGINQPQHF. The CDR3 DNA reads TGTGCCAGTACGACAGGGATCAATCAGCCCCAGCATTTT. The chain employs TRBV19 and TRBJ1-5, with 7 bases that match TRBD1. V lost 7 bases and J lost 3; bases outside the gene matches: 3. Germline V lookup: CDR1 LNHDA, CDR2 SQIVND (reference sequence). The CDR3 extends over 13 amino acids.

The CDR3 nucleotides are TGTGCCAGCAGAAAAGACACAGTCTCCTACGAGCAGTACTTC. This codes for CASRKDTVSYEQYF. The gene calls are TRBV5-4 and TRBJ2-7; no definite D call. Trimming left V 5 bases short and J 0 bases short, with 12 bases between. The CDR3 length is 14 residues. Per the germline V gene, CDR1 is SGHNT and CDR2 is YYREEE (reference sequence).

This rearrangement joins TRBV6-4 to TRBJ1-5, with 7 bases identical to TRBD1. Trimming took 6 bases from V and 5 from J; bases not matched to a gene: 4. Germline assignment: CDR1 MRHNA and CDR2 SNTAGT. CDR3 length: 13 residues. The CDR3 region has the DNA TGTGCCAGCAGCCCAACAGGGGATCAGCCCCAGCATTTT. Its protein is CASSPTGDQPQHF.

The rearrangement uses TRBV10-1 and TRBJ1-3; D call uncertain. Germline V gives CDR1 WNHNN, CDR2 SYGVQD (reference sequence). V lost 6 bases, J lost 0 bases, and 3 bases lay in between. The CDR3 is 12 residues long. The CDR3 sequence: CASSNSGNTIYF. The CDR3 DNA sequence: TGCGCCAGCAGCAACTCTGGAAACACCATATATTTT.

The rearrangement joins TRBV4-3 to TRBJ1-2, with TRBD1 matching 9 bases. The CDR3 is made up of 16 amino acids. V was clipped by 4 bases and J by 4 bases; unmatched bases: 10. Germline CDR1 and CDR2: LGHNA and YSLEER. DNA of the CDR3: TGCGCCAGCAGCCTAGGGAGCGACAGGGGGACCTATGGCTACACCTTC. Translated: CASSLGSDRGTYGYTF.

This clone was detected only once. This chain links TRBV10-3 with TRBJ2-1; D unresolved. CDR1 and CDR2 (germline): ENHRY, SYGVKD. The CDR3 extends over 12 amino acids. V dropped 10 bases and J dropped 3 bases, with 10 bases sitting between them. CDR3 sequence: CATRYDYNEQFF. The CDR3 DNA reads as TGTGCCACGAGATACGACTACAATGAGCAGTTCTTC.

This clone has a handful of counts. The rearrangement uses TRBV21-1 and TRBJ1-3. TRBV21-1 is marked as a pseudogene. The CDR3 loop spans 16 amino acids. As DNA, the CDR3 is TGTGCCAGCAGCAAAGGCCTTAAGAGCTCTGGAAACACCATATATTTT. Translating it yields CASSKGLKSSGNTIYF.

This chain links TRBV6-5 with TRBJ1-1, with D unclear. This CDR3 has 14 residues. The V end was cut by 0 bases, the J end by 11 bases, with 16 bases between. Germline loops: CDR1 MNHEY, CDR2 SVGAGI. In DNA, the CDR3 is TGTGCCAGCAGTTACTCGAGGCCGGGATTAGGGGCTTTCTTT. As protein: CASSYSRPGLGAFF.

CDR3 sequence reads: CASSLGTITGELFF. DNA of the CDR3: TGTGCCAGCAGCTTAGGGACAATCACCGGGGAGCTGTTTTTT. This rearrangement joins TRBV11-3 to TRBJ2-2, with D maybe TRBD1 (5 bases). The V gene lost 1 base and the J gene lost 4 bases, with 7 bases spanning the gap. The germline CDR1 and CDR2 sequences are SGHNT and YENEEA. The CDR3 is 14 amino acids.

J is TRBJ2-2 and V is TRBV5-1, with D tentatively TRBD1 (6 bases). This CDR3 is 15 amino acids long. In germline, CDR1 is SGHRS, CDR2 YFSETQ. V lost 0 bases and J 5 bases, leaving 11 bases between the germline ends. Here the CDR3 reads CASSLGTETTGELFF. DNA of the CDR3: TGCGCCAGCAGCTTGGGGACAGAGACAACCGGGGAGCTGTTTTTT.

This chain joins TRBV5-4 and TRBJ2-2; D gene uncertain. CDR1 and CDR2 from the germline V gene are SGHNT and YYREEE (reference sequence). The CDR3 length is 12 residues. V lost 7 bases, J lost 6 bases, and 10 bases lay in between. The CDR3 is CASSYVSGELFF. CDR3 in DNA: TGTGCCAGCTCCTACGTGTCCGGGGAGCTGTTTTTT.

V usage is TRBV19 and J usage is TRBJ2-3, with 10 nucleotides matching TRBD2. The CDR3 is made up of 16 amino acids. The ends lost 2 bases at V and 0 bases at J; junction bases unmatched: 2. The V gene's germline CDR1 is LNHDA and CDR2 SQIVND (reference sequence). DNA for the CDR3: TGTGCCAGTAGTATACTAGCGGGAGCTAGCACAGATACGCAGTATTTT. Protein product: CASSILAGASTDTQYF. The full variable domain, with the rest looked up from reference TRBV19 and TRBJ2-3, is DGGITQSPKYLFRKEGQNVTLSCEQNLNHDAMYWYRQDPGQGLRLIYYSQIVNDFQKGDIAEGYSVSREKKESFPLTVTSAQKNPTAFYLCASSILAGASTDTQYFGPGTRLTVL.

The chain employs TRBV5-5 and TRBJ2-1, with a weak D call TRBD2 (6 bases). CDR3 size: 15 residues. CDR1 is SGHKS, CDR2 YYEKEE, per germline (reference sequence). The V end lost 2 bases, the J end lost 0 bases, and 9 bases lay between the germline ends. CDR3 region: CASSFSGVSYNEQFF. The CDR3, as DNA: TGTGCCAGCAGCTTTAGCGGCGTCTCCTACAATGAGCAGTTCTTC.

This chain joins TRBV11-2 and TRBJ1-1, with 9 bases that match TRBD1. In germline, CDR1 is SGHAT, CDR2 FQNNGV. CDR3 length equals 15 residues. V lost 5 bases to trimming and J lost 1 base; unmatched junction nucleotides: 5. The CDR3 DNA reads TGTGCCAGCAGCCCCGGACAGGGGACGAACACTGAAGCTTTCTTT. This codes for CASSPGQGTNTEAFF.

This chain connects TRBV18 to TRBJ1-2, with 9 bases identical to TRBD1. Germline CDR1 KGHSH, CDR2 LQKENI. V trimming: 6 bases; J trimming: 4 bases; junction bases outside the gene matches: 6. CDR3 size: 14 residues. The CDR3 region is CASSPGQGFYGYTF. The CDR3 coding sequence is TGTGCCAGCTCCCCGGGACAGGGATTCTATGGCTACACCTTC.

V gene TRBV7-2 combines with J gene TRBJ2-7, with 11 positions matching TRBD2. There are 13 residues in the CDR3. From germline, CDR1 is SGHTA and CDR2 FQGNSA. The V gene end was trimmed by 7 bases and the J gene end by 4 bases; junction bases not matched to a gene: 3. As DNA, the CDR3 is TGTGCCAGCAATCGACTAGCGGGATACGAGCAGTACTTC. It specifies CASNRLAGYEQYF.

V usage is TRBV18 and J usage is TRBJ2-5, with a tentative D call TRBD1 (5 bases). The ends were cut back, 3 bases at V and 2 bases at J, with 13 bases in the middle. Germline lookup yields CDR1 KGHSH and CDR2 LQKENI. The CDR3 has 15 residues. CDR3 DNA sequence: TGTGCCAGCTCACCCCCCACAGGACCTCAAGAGACCCAGTACTTC. Its protein is CASSPPTGPQETQYF.

The chain combines TRBV7-9 with TRBJ2-4; 7 bases map to TRBD1. CDR1 is SEHNR and CDR2 is FQNEAQ in the germline V gene (reference sequence). The V gene end was trimmed by 6 bases and the J gene end by 7 bases; junction bases not matched to a gene: 9. CDR3 size: 14 residues. The CDR3 is CASSPRQGRNIQYF. CDR3 sequence (DNA): TGTGCCAGCAGTCCCCGACAGGGTCGGAACATTCAGTACTTC.

The rearrangement links TRBV7-2 to TRBJ1-1; TRBD1 is a possible D gene (6 bases). The CDR3 length is 18 residues. Deletions cut 6 bases from V and 1 base from J, with 24 bases between. In germline, CDR1 is SGHTA, CDR2 FQGNSA. In nucleotides, the CDR3 is TGTGCCAGCAGACCCCGGGACATGATTTACAACCCGAACACTGAAGCTTTCTTT. The encoded protein is CASRPRDMIYNPNTEAFF.

The V gene is TRBV19, the J gene TRBJ1-1; 7 nucleotides agree with TRBD1. This CDR3 is built from 12 residues. The J segment lost 3 bases and the V segment lost 10 bases, leaving 5 bases of the junction unmatched. The germline gives CDR1 LNHDA, CDR2 SQIVND (reference sequence). DNA for the CDR3: TGTGCCACCCCAGACAGGGACACTGAAGCTTTCTTT. Residues: CATPDRDTEAFF. The full variable domain, rest sourced from reference TRBV19 and TRBJ1-1, is DGGITQSPKYLFRKEGQNVTLSCEQNLNHDAMYWYRQDPGQGLRLIYYSQIVNDFQKGDIAEGYSVSREKKESFPLTVTSAQKNPTAFYLCATPDRDTEAFFGQGTRLTVV.

The V and J genes are TRBV14 and TRBJ1-4, with D possibly being TRBD1 (5 bases). With 0 bases removed from V and 10 bases from J, the gap between germline ends came to 15 bases. Germline values: CDR1 SGHDN, CDR2 FVKESK. The CDR3 is 15 amino acids. The CDR3 here is CASSQDTWRGGKLFF. The CDR3 DNA is TGTGCCAGCAGCCAAGATACTTGGAGGGGCGGAAAACTGTTTTTT.

This clone has a handful of counts. The V and J genes are TRBV20-1 and TRBJ2-3; a weak D match, TRBD2 (5 bases). This CDR3 spans 11 amino acids. The ends were cut back, 2 bases at V and 11 bases at J, with 11 bases in the middle. The germline V gene has CDR1 DFQATT and CDR2 SNEGSKA (reference sequence). The CDR3 sequence is CSARPGLGQYF. DNA for the CDR3: TGCAGTGCTAGACCCGGACTGGGGCAGTATTTT.

CDR3: CAWRPGVGGYTF. The DNA of the CDR3 is TGTGCCTGGAGGCCAGGGGTAGGTGGCTACACCTTC. The J gene is TRBJ1-2, the V gene TRBV30; weak D call: TRBD1 (6 bases). The CDR3 extends over 12 amino acids. V lost 3 bases and J 7 bases, leaving 12 bases between the germline ends. Germline values: CDR1 GTSNPN, CDR2 SVGIG (reference sequence).

The chain combines TRBV5-1 with TRBJ2-7; TRBD2 aligns across 11 bases. The CDR3 has 14 residues. Germline V lookup: CDR1 SGHRS, CDR2 YFSETQ. The V gene end was trimmed by 4 bases and the J gene end by 4 bases; junction bases not matched to a gene: 4. CDR3 in amino acids: CASSPGTSGYEQYF. DNA for the CDR3: TGCGCCAGCAGCCCCGGGACTAGCGGATACGAGCAGTACTTC.

For the CDR3, the DNA is TGTGCCAGCACCAAAGGACAGGGGCTTGTAAACACCATATATTTT. Encoded protein: CASTKGQGLVNTIYF. The V call is TRBV28, the J call TRBJ1-3; 9 bases are a match to TRBD1. The CDR3 length is 15 residues. The germline V gene encodes CDR1 MDHEN and CDR2 SYDVKM. The V segment lost 7 bases and the J segment 6 bases; nucleotides outside the gene matches: 10.

The CDR3 region is CASSAPGTSGRKNIQYF. The CDR3 nucleotides read TGTGCCAGCAGCGCGCCCGGGACTAGCGGGAGGAAAAACATTCAGTACTTC. The chain employs TRBV9 and TRBJ2-4; 15 bases are a match to TRBD2. This CDR3 has 17 amino acids. Germline loops: CDR1 SGDLS, CDR2 YYNGEE. The trim removed 3 bases at V and 4 bases at J, leaving 5 bases unmatched.

The J gene is TRBJ2-7, the V gene TRBV5-4; 8 bases agree with TRBD2. The V and J ends lost 0 bases and 4 bases, in that order; junction bases with no gene match: 3. From germline, CDR1 is SGHNT and CDR2 YYREEE (reference sequence). The CDR3 is made up of 14 amino acids. The CDR3 here is CASSLGSGEYEQYF. As DNA, the CDR3 is TGTGCCAGCAGCTTGGGTAGCGGGGAGTACGAGCAGTACTTC.

The chain combines TRBV5-1 with TRBJ2-3; 10 bases are shared with TRBD1. The CDR3 has 16 residues. Losses at the gene ends were 0 bases for V and 3 bases for J; bases not matched to a gene: 4. Germline V gene lookup returns CDR1 SGHRS and CDR2 YFSETQ. The CDR3 DNA sequence: TGCGCCAGCAGCTTGGGTTTGGGACAGGGGACAGATACGCAGTATTTT. Translating it yields CASSLGLGQGTDTQYF.